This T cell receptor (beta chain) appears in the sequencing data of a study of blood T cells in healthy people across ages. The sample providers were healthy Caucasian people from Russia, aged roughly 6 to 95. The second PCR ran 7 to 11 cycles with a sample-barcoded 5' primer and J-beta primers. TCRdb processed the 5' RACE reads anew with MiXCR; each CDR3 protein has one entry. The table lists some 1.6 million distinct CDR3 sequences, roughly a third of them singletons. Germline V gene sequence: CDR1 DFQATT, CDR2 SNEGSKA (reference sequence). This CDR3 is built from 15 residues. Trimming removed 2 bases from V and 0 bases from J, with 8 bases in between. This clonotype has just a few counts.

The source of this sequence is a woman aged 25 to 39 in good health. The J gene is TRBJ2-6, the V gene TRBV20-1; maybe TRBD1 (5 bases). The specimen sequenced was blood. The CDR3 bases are TGCAGTGCTAGAAGGGGCGTCTCTGGGGCCAACGTCCTGACTTTC. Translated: CSARRGVSGANVLTF.